This TCR beta chain came from a study of lymphopenia after photon versus proton radiotherapy. CDR1 and CDR2 (germline): SQVTM, ANQGSEA. The CDR3 covers 17 residues. Trimming removed 4 bases from V and 0 bases from J, with 18 bases in between. Data came from immunoSEQ multiplex PCR; TCRdb stores just in-frame clones and leaves some out. The table has 55,000 to 75,000 clones, approximately 91% seen once; the top ten hold around 2.6%. This receptor was obtained from a woman aged 70-85 years with pancreatic cancer. The chain combines TRBV29-1 with TRBJ1-4, with a weak D call TRBD1 (6 bases). The specimen was peripheral blood, collected from a patient treated with photon-based radiotherapy. DNA of the CDR3: TGCAGCGTTGCTGGTAGTGGGGGCGATGCAACTAATGAAAAACTGTTTTTT. The encoded protein is CSVAGSGGDATNEKLFF.